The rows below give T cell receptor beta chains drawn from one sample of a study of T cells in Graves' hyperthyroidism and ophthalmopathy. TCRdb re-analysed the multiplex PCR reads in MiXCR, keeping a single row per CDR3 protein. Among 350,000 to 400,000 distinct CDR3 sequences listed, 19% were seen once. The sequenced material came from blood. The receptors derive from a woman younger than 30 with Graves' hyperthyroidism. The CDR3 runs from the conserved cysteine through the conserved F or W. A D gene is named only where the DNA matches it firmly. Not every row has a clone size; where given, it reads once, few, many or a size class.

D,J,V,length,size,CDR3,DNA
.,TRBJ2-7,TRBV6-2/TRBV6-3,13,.,CASSYSRAYEQYF,TGTGCCAGCAGTTACAGCAGGGCCTACGAGCAGTACTTC
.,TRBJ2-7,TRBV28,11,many,CASTYRYEQYF,TGTGCCAGCACTTACAGATACGAGCAGTACTTC
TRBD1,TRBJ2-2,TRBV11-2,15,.,CASSLTYRGTGELFF,TGTGCCAGCAGCCTGACATACAGGGGAACCGGGGAGCTGTTTTTT
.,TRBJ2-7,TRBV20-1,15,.,CSARDVDSSSYEQYF,TGCAGTGCTAGAGATGTAGATAGCTCCTCCTACGAGCAGTACTTC
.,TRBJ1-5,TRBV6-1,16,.,CASSEGLGVGNQPQHF,TGTGCCAGCAGTGAAGGTCTAGGTGTTGGCAATCAGCCCCAGCATTTT
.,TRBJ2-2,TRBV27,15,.,CASTVGGGPSGELFF,TGTGCCAGCACGGTGGGGGGGGGGCCTTCCGGGGAGCTGTTTTTT
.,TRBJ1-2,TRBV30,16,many,CAWSVPVGRDNYGYTF,TGTGCCTGGAGTGTACCGGTCGGGAGGGATAACTATGGCTACACCTTC
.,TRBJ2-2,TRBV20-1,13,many,CSARVRDTGELFF,TGCAGTGCTAGAGTCAGGGACACCGGGGAGCTGTTTTTT
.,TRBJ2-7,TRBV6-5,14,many,CASSYTPTGPEQYF,TGTGCCAGCAGTTACACACCCACAGGGCCCGAGCAGTACTTC
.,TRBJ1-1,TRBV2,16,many,CASSEDRAAWGTEAFF,TGTGCCAGCAGTGAAGACAGGGCGGCCTGGGGCACTGAAGCTTTCTTT
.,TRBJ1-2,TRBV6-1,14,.,CASGRGGLGYGYTF,TGTGCCAGCGGAAGGGGAGGCCTCGGCTATGGCTACACCTTC
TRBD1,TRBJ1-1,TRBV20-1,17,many,CSATNPRQGGTNTEAFF,TGCAGTGCTACAAATCCCCGACAGGGGGGTACGAACACTGAAGCTTTCTTT
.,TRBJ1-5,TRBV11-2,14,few,CASSLEIGGQPQHF,TGTGCCAGCAGCTTAGAGATTGGGGGTCAGCCCCAGCATTTT
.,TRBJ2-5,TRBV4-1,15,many,CASSQGAGWQETQYF,TGCGCCAGCAGCCAAGGAGCGGGCTGGCAAGAGACCCAGTACTTC
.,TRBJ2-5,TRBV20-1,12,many,CSASPSSETQYF,TGCAGTGCTAGCCCTAGCTCAGAGACCCAGTACTTC
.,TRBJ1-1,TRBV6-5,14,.,CANSYDSLNTEAFF,TGTGCCAACAGTTACGACAGTTTGAACACTGAAGCTTTCTTT
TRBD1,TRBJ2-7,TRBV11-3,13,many,CASSRDRGGEQYF,TGTGCCAGCAGCCGAGACAGGGGTGGCGAGCAGTACTTC
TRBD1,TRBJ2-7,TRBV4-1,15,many,CASSQDEQGVYEQYF,TGCGCCAGCAGCCAAGATGAGCAGGGGGTCTACGAGCAGTACTTC
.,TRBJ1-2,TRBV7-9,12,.,CASTLRGKGYTF,TGTGCCAGCACCTTGAGGGGGAAAGGCTACACCTTC
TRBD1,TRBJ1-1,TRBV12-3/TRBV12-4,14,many,CASRSGTVNTEAFF,TGTGCCAGCAGATCCGGGACAGTGAACACTGAAGCTTTCTTT
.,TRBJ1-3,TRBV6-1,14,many,CASGDSNSGNTIYF,TGTGCCAGCGGCGACAGCAACTCTGGAAACACCATATATTTT
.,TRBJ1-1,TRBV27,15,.,CASSLGGFGNTEAFF,TGTGCCAGCAGTTTGGGGGGCTTCGGGAACACTGAAGCTTTCTTT
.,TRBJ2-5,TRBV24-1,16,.,CATSEPAAPWEETQYF,TGTGCCACCAGTGAACCGGCGGCCCCATGGGAAGAGACCCAGTACTTC
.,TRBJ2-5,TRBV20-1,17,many,CSARVPTGRGYQETQYF,TGCAGTGCTAGAGTCCCTACAGGCCGAGGGTACCAAGAGACCCAGTACTTC
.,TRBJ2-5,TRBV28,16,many,CASSPRGSGSGETQYF,TGTGCCAGCAGTCCCCGGGGAAGCGGGTCTGGGGAGACCCAGTACTTC
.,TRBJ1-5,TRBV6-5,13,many,CASSVMVDQPQHF,TGTGCCAGCAGCGTCATGGTGGATCAGCCCCAGCATTTT
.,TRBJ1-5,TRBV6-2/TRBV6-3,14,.,CASSRGSGHPPQHF,TGTGCCAGCAGCCGGGGCTCCGGTCATCCGCCCCAGCATTTT
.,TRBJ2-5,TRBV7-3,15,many,CASSLDWERQETQYF,TGTGCCAGCAGCTTAGACTGGGAGCGGCAAGAGACCCAGTACTTC
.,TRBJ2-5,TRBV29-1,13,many,CSVEWTGQETQYF,TGCAGCGTTGAATGGACGGGGCAAGAGACCCAGTACTTC
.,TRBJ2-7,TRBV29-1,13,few,CSVEMKGPYEQYF,TGCAGCGTTGAAATGAAGGGGCCCTACGAGCAGTACTTC
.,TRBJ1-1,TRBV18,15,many,CASSPSATPNTEAFF,TGTGCCAGCTCACCGTCGGCGACACCGAACACTGAAGCTTTCTTT
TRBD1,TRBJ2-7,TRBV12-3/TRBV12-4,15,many,CASSPPTGMGYEQYF,TGTGCCAGCAGTCCCCCGACAGGGATGGGCTACGAGCAGTACTTC
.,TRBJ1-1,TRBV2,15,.,CASSKKGLLNTEAFF,TGTGCCAGCAGCAAGAAGGGTCTATTGAACACTGAAGCTTTCTTT
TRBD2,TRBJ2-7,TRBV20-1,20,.,CSASSTTSYGTSGVFYEQYF,TGCAGTGCTAGTTCCACCACCTCCTACGGGACTAGCGGGGTCTTCTACGAGCAGTACTTC
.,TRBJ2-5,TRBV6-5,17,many,CASSPFGYQGIIVTQYF,TGTGCCAGCTCCCCCTTCGGATATCAGGGTATAATCGTGACCCAGTACTTC
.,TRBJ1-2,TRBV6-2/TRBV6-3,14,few,CASTSEGPNYGYTF,TGTGCCAGCACCTCAGAGGGCCCTAACTATGGCTACACCTTC
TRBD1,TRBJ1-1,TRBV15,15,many,CATSRDTGGGTEAFF,TGTGCCACCAGCAGAGATACAGGGGGAGGTACTGAAGCTTTCTTT
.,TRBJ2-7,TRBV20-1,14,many,CSALRQAAFYEQYF,TGCAGTGCTTTGAGACAGGCCGCTTTCTACGAGCAGTACTTC
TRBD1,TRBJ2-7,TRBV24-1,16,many,CATSDLTGTGSYEQYF,TGTGCCACCAGTGATTTGACCGGGACAGGGTCCTACGAGCAGTACTTC
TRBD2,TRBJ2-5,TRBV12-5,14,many,CASGLSRPGGAQYF,TGTGCTAGTGGTTTGTCTCGACCGGGGGGGGCCCAGTACTTC
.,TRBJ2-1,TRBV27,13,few,CASSFQGGNEQFF,TGTGCCAGCAGTTTTCAGGGAGGCAATGAGCAGTTCTTC
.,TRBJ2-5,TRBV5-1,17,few,CASSLRPKGDLTKTQYF,TGCGCCAGCAGCTTACGTCCTAAGGGGGATTTAACGAAGACCCAGTACTTC
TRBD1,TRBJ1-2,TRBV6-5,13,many,CASSLDRVEGYTF,TGTGCCAGCAGCCTTGACAGGGTGGAGGGCTACACCTTC
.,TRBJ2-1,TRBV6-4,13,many,CASSERGYNEQFF,TGTGCCAGCAGTGAGCGGGGCTACAATGAGCAGTTCTTC
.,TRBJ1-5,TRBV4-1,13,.,CASSRDSDQPQHF,TGCGCCAGCAGCCGGGACTCCGATCAGCCCCAGCATTTT
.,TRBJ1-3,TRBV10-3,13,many,CALGVGPGNTIYF,TGTGCCCTCGGTGTGGGACCCGGAAACACCATATATTTT
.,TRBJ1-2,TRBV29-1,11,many,CSVVWGGGYTF,TGCAGCGTTGTCTGGGGGGGTGGCTACACCTTC
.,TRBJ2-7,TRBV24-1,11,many,CATNTSYEQYF,TGTGCCACCAACACTTCCTACGAGCAGTACTTC
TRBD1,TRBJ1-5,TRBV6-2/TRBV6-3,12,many,CASRTGSQPQHF,TGTGCCAGCAGGACAGGGAGTCAGCCCCAGCATTTT
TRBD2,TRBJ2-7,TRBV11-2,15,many,CASSSIRDYAYEQYF,TGTGCCAGCAGCTCAATACGGGACTACGCCTACGAGCAGTACTTC
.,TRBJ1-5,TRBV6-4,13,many,CASSDSATGPQHF,TGTGCCAGCAGTGACTCTGCAACAGGGCCCCAGCATTTT
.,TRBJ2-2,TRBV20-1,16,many,CSASRVGGRSTGELFF,TGCAGTGCTAGCAGAGTTGGAGGGCGTTCCACCGGGGAGCTGTTTTTT
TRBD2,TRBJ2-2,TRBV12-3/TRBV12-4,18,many,CASSPTSGGSSNTGELFF,TGTGCCAGCAGCCCTACTAGCGGGGGGTCATCGAACACCGGGGAGCTGTTTTTT
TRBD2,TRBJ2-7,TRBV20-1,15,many,CSARGASGASYEQYF,TGCAGTGCTAGAGGGGCTAGCGGGGCAAGCTACGAGCAGTACTTC
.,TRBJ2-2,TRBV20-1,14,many,CSARDRLRTGELFF,TGCAGTGCTAGAGATCGACTTCGGACCGGGGAGCTGTTTTTT
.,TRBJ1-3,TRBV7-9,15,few,CASSFREATGNTIYF,TGTGCCAGCAGCTTCCGGGAGGCCACTGGAAACACCATATATTTT
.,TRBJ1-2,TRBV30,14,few,CAWGLGGRNYGYTF,TGTGCCTGGGGTTTAGGGGGGCGTAACTATGGCTACACCTTC